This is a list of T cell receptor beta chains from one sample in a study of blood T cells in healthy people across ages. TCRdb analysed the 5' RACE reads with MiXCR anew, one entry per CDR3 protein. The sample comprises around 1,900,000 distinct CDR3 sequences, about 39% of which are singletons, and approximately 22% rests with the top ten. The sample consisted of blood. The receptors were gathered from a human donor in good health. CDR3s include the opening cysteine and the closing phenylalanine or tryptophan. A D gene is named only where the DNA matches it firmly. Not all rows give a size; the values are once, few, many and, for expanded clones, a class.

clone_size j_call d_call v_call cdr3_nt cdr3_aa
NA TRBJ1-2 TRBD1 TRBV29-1 TGCAGCGTCCGGGACAGCTATTATGGCTACACCTTC CSVRDSYYGYTF
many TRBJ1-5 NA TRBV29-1 TGCAGCGTTGTGGATGGCGGTCAGCCCCAGCATTTT CSVVDGGQPQHF
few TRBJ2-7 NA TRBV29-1 TGCAGCGTTGAACAGGGGGGTACTAACGAGCAGTACTTC CSVEQGGTNEQYF
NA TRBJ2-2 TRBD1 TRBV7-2 TGTGCCAGCAGCCTATTCCGGGACAGGTTAACCGGGGAGCTGTTTTTT CASSLFRDRLTGELFF
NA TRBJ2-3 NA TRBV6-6 TGTACCAGCAGTTACTCGATAGGAACAGATACGCAGTATTTT CTSSYSIGTDTQYF
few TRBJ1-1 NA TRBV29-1 TGCAGCGTCACCAAGGGGGGACCACAATTAGGAGCTTTCTTT CSVTKGGPQLGAFF
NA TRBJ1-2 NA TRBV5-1 TGCGCCAGCAGCACGGAGGGGGGGGCGAACTATGGCTACACCTTC CASSTEGGANYGYTF
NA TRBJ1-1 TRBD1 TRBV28 TGTGCCAGCAGTTCCCACAGGGGGCGAAAGAACACTGAAGCTTTCTTT CASSSHRGRKNTEAFF
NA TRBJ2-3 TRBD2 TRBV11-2 TGTGCCAGCAGCATAGGAATAGCGGGGGTCACAGATACGCAGTATTTT CASSIGIAGVTDTQYF
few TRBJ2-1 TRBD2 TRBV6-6 TGTGCCAGCAGTATCGGCGGGGGGGCCAATAATGAGCAGTTCTTC CASSIGGGANNEQFF
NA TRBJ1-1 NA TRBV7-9 TGTGCCAGCAGCTTGAGGGGCGCATACACTGAAGCTTTCTTT CASSLRGAYTEAFF
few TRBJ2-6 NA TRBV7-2 TGTGCCAGCAGCTTAGCAATGTTCCCTGGGGCCAACGTCCTGACTTTC CASSLAMFPGANVLTF
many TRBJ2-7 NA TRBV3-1 TGTGCCAGCAGCCAAGAACACTACGAGCAGTACTTC CASSQEHYEQYF
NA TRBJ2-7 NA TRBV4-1 TGCGCCAGCAGCCAAGATCCTCCTCTCGAGGGCTACTCCTACGAGCAGTACTTC CASSQDPPLEGYSYEQYF
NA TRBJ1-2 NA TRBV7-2 TGTGCCAGCAGCTTAGAAGGGGTCAACTATGGCTACACCTTC CASSLEGVNYGYTF
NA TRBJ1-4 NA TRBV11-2 TGTGCTAGCAGCTTAAAGGGACCTCGATTTCCCGGCTTATATGCAACTAATGAAAAACTGTTTTTT CASSLKGPRFPGLYATNEKLFF
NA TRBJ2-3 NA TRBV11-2 TGTGCCAGCAGCTTAGGAAACGGGGGTGGAGATACGCAGTATTTT CASSLGNGGGDTQYF
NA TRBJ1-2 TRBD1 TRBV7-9 TGTGCCAGCAGCTTACTCCGGGACAGTTGGGACTCGAACTATGGCTACACCTTC CASSLLRDSWDSNYGYTF
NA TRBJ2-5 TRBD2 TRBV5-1 TGCGCCAGCAGCCCCCTCCGGACTAGCGGAACTCAAGAGACCCAGTACTTC CASSPLRTSGTQETQYF
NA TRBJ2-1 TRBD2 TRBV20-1 TGCAGTGCTAGAGATCCTAATGCCGGGACTAGCAATGAGCAGTTCTTC CSARDPNAGTSNEQFF
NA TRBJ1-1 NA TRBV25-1 TGTGCCAGCAGTGAATTTCAGGATTCGAACACTGAAGCTTTCTTT CASSEFQDSNTEAFF
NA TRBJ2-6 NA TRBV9 TGTGCCAGCAGCGTAGGCCTTCCCTCTGGGGCCAACGTCCTGACTTTC CASSVGLPSGANVLTF
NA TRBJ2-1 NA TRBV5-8 TGTGCCAGCAGCCCGGGGTCTGGCTTAGACAATGAGCAGTTCTTC CASSPGSGLDNEQFF
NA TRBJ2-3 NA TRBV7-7 TGTGCTAGCAGCTTAGACCTCGAAGATACGCAGTATTTT CASSLDLEDTQYF
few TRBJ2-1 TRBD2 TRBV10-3 TGTGCCATCAGTGAGGGAGTAGCGGGGGATTACAATGAGCAGTTCTTC CAISEGVAGDYNEQFF
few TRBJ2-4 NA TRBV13 TGTGCCAGCAGCCCGGAAGGCCGTGGGACTCAGTACTTC CASSPEGRGTQYF
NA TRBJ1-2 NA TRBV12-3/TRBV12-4 TGTGCCAGCAGTTTGGGGCGACAGGCAATCTATGGCTACACCTTC CASSLGRQAIYGYTF
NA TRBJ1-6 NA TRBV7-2 TGTGCCAGCAGCTTAATACGGTCTGGATCACCCCTCCACTTT CASSLIRSGSPLHF
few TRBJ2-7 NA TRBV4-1 TGCGCCAGCAGCCAAGATGGGTCGGTAGAGCAGTACTTC CASSQDGSVEQYF
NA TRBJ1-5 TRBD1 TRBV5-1 TGCGCCAGCACGAGCAGGGGGGCGGTTCAGCCCCAGCATTTT CASTSRGAVQPQHF
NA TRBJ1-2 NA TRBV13 TGTGCCAGCAGCTCCGGAGGCCGGAAGCAAGGCACCTTC CASSSGGRKQGTF
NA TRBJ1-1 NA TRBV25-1 TGTGCCAGGACTGGGACATTGAACACTGAAGCTTTCTTT CARTGTLNTEAFF
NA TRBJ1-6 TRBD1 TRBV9 TGTGCCAGCAGCGAGGGACAGGGGGGGATATATAATTCACCCCTCCACTTT CASSEGQGGIYNSPLHF
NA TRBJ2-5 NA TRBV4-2 TGTGCCAGCAGTCAAGGAGTACTAGCCCGAGAGACCCAGTACTTC CASSQGVLARETQYF
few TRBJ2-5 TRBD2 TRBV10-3 TGTGCCACCCGGACTAGCGGGGAGGAGACCCAGTACTTC CATRTSGEETQYF
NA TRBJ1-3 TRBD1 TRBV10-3 TGTGCCATCAGTGAACTCCCCGGACAGGCTGGAAACACCATATATTTT CAISELPGQAGNTIYF
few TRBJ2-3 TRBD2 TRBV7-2 TGTGCCAGCAGCCCCCGTATAGCGGGGGCGATAGATACGCAGTATTTT CASSPRIAGAIDTQYF
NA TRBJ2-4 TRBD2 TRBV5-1 TGCGCCAGCAGCCCTCGGGGGGATTCGCAGCAGTACTTC CASSPRGDSQQYF
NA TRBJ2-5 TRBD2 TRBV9 TGTGCCAGCAGCCAGAGCGGGGTAGGGACCCAGTACTTC CASSQSGVGTQYF
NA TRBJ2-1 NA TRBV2 TGTGCCAGCAATCGGTTATCCTACAATGAGCAGTTCTTC CASNRLSYNEQFF
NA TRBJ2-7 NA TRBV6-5 TGTGCCAGCAGTTACTCGATCGTGGGGTTGTCCTACGAGCAGTACTTC CASSYSIVGLSYEQYF
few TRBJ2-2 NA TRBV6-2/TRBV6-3 TGTGCCAGCAGTTACAGCTTTGGCGGGGAGCTGTTTTTT CASSYSFGGELFF
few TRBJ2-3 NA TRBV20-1 TGCAGTGCTAGTCCCGGGGCCCGATCAGATACGCAGTATTTT CSASPGARSDTQYF
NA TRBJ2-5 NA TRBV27 TGTGCCAGCAGTCCCGTCGGGGGTCCTCCGGTAAGGGGTCAGTACTTC CASSPVGGPPVRGQYF
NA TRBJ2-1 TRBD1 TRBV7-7 TGTGCTAGCAGCTTAGCGCTAGGGACAGGATTAAACAATGAGCAGTTCTTC CASSLALGTGLNNEQFF
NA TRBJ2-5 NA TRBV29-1 TGCAGCGTTGAAGGTGGGGCGGGGAAAGAGACCCAGTACTTC CSVEGGAGKETQYF
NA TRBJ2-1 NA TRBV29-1 TGCAGCGTTGAAGATCGTCAGAAGACCTACAATGAGCAGTTCTTC CSVEDRQKTYNEQFF
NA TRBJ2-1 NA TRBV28 TGTGCCAGCAGCCAACAAGGGGTGAATGAGCAGTTCTTC CASSQQGVNEQFF
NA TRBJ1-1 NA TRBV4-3 TGCGCCAGCAGCCAAGAGGCAGGGTTCACTGAAGCTTTCTTT CASSQEAGFTEAFF
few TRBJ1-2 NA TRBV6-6 TGTGCCAGCAGTTTCGGACAGATCAACTATGGCTACACCTTC CASSFGQINYGYTF
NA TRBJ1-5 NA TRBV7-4 TGTGCCAGCACCCAGAGGGAGTATAGCAATCAGCCCCAGCATTTT CASTQREYSNQPQHF
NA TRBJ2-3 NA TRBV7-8 TGTGCCAGCAGCTTAGTAGGCTATGGGGCTGGCACAGATACGCAGTATTTT CASSLVGYGAGTDTQYF
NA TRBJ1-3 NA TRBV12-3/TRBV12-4 TGTGCCAGCAGTTTTCGTGGCGGCACCATATATTTT CASSFRGGTIYF
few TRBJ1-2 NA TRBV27 TGTGCCAGCTCGTCAGCGGGGGCAGCGGATGGCTACACCTTC CASSSAGAADGYTF
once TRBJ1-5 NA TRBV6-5 TGTGCCAGCAGCCAAGGGACACTTAGCAATCAGCCCCAGCATTTT CASSQGTLSNQPQHF
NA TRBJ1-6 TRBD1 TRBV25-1 TGTGCCAGCAGTGACCAAAGGACAGGGGTTTCACCCCTCCACTTT CASSDQRTGVSPLHF
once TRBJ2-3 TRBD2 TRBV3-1 TGTGCCAGCAGCCAGTTTAGCGGGGGGGCCGGTTTAACAGATACGCAGTATTTT CASSQFSGGAGLTDTQYF
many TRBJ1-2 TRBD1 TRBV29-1 TGCAGCGTTGACGACAGGGGTGACTATGGCTACACCTTC CSVDDRGDYGYTF
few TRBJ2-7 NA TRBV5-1 TGCGCCAGCAGCTCCGAAACAGTCGAGCAGTACTTC CASSSETVEQYF
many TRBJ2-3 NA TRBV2 TGTGCCAGCATGGGGGTCGGCGGGGAAGATACGCAGTATTTT CASMGVGGEDTQYF